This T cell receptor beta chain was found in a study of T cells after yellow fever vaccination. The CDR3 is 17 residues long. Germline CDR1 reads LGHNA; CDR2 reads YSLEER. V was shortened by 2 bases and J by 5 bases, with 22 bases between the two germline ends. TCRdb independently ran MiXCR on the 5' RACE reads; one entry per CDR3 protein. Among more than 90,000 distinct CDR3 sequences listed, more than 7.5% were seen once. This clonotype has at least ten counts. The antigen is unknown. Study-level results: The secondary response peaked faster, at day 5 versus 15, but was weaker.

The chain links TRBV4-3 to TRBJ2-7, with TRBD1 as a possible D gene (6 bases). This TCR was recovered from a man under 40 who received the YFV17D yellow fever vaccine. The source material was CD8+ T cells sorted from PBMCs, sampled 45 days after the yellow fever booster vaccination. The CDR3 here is CASSQNPAGDIDNEQYF. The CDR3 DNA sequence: TGCGCCAGCAGCCAAAACCCTGCTGGGGACATAGACAACGAGCAGTACTTC.